This TCR beta chain was profiled in a study of CD8 T cells in Susac syndrome (dated by TCRdb to about 2019). With respect to the entire study: The study used repertoire sequencing to test whether antigen drove CD8+ T cell activation and differentiation in Susac syndrome.

RNA was extracted with the RNeasy kit and roughly 0.5 to 1 ug was reverse transcribed using random hexamers. The immunoSEQ multiplex PCR assay, which covers 54 Vbeta and 13 Jbeta segments, was used to amplify TCR beta CDR3 regions. PCR amplification bias was corrected by using a synthetic template baseline for primer optimization and computational correction. Turning to the authors' computational methods: Reads were annotated to V, D and J genes according to IMGT and were analyzed with immunoSEQ Analyzer, with only productive sequences retained. Clonality was calculated as one minus the Shannon entropy normalized by log2 of the number of productive unique sequences. For each patient and control, public and private clones were evaluated among the 100 most prevalent clones. Susac-specific clones were defined as absent from healthy and MS cohorts, approximately 1,000 published viral clones and other ImmuneACCESS disease sequences. The public reads were reprocessed in TCRdb via fastp at Q25 and MiXCR, keeping in-frame beta chains. Rows with a matching CDR3 protein are joined into one entry that keeps the most common DNA and genes. The V and J calls reflect TCRdb's pipeline rather than the authors' work. For this sample the table gives about 130,000 distinct CDR3 sequences, of which approximately 94% were detected only once. The ten largest clones take up approximately 0.12% of the sample.

CDR1 and CDR2 (MGHDK, SYGVNS) derive from the germline V gene. V is pared back by 2 bases and J by 3 bases, with 14 bases lying between the germline termini. The CDR3 numbers 15 residues from cysteine through phenylalanine. Kept here is only the CDR3 DNA, which spans 45 bases and is read in frame from base 1. Results the study describes overall, beyond this receptor: The number of individuals in the TCR sequencing and HLA analysis was recognized as being relatively small.

Peripheral blood CD8+ and CD4+ T cells from healthy donors, Susac syndrome patients and multiple sclerosis patients were profiled using high-throughput TCR beta sequencing. The multiple sclerosis controls were treatment-naive patients whose relapsing-remitting disease, either stable or active, fulfilled the revised McDonald criteria. Bulk CD8+ and CD4+ T cells were purified magnetically by negative isolation, whereas CD8+ TEMRA cells were enriched by FACS. Blood was collected in EDTA tubes and processed within 24 hours, with PBMCs isolated through density gradient centrifugation. PBMCs intended for TCR sequencing were cryopreserved in liquid nitrogen and thawed later in a water bath at 37 degrees C. The sorted or isolated CD4+, CD8+ and CD8+ TEMRA cells had a purity of 90% or higher. Points on this clonotype: No antigen is known for it. It has no much larger one-base neighbor in the sample; base qualities were not kept.

Rearrangement joined TRBV25-1 to TRBJ2-7; the D gene could be TRBD1 or TRBD2, each one agreeing over 5 bases. Source material: CD4+ T cells from PBMCs. This receptor was identified in a human donor with multiple sclerosis. The nucleotide sequence is given as TGTGCCAGCAGTGAAGTAAAGGGGACCCTCTACGAGCAGTACTTC. Its protein product is CASSEVKGTLYEQYF.